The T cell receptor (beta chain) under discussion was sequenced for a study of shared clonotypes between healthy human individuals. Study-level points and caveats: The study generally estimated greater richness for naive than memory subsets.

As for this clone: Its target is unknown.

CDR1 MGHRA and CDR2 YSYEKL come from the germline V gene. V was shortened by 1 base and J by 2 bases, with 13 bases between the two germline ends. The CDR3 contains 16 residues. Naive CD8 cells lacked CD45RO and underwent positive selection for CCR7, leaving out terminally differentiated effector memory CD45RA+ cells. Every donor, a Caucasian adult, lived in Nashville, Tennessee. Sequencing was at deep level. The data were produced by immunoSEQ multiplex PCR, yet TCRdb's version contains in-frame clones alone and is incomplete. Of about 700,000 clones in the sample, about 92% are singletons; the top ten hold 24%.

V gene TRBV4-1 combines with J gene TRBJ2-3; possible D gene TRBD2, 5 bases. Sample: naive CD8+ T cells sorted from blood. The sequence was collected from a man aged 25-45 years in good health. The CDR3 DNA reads TGCGCCAGCAGCCAAGTTCAGGCTAGCTACACAGATACGCAGTATTTT. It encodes CASSQVQASYTDTQYF.